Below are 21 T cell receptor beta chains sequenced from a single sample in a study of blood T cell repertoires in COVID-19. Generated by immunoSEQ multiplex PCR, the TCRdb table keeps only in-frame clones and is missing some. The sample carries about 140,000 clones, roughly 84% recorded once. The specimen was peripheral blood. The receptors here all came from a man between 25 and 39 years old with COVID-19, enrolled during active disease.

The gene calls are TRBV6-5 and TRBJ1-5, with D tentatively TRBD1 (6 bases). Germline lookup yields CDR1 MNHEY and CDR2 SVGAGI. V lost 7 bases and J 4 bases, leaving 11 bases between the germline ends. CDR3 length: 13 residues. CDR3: CASKTGTNQPQHF. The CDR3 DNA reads TGTGCCAGCAAAACAGGGACAAATCAGCCCCAGCATTTT.

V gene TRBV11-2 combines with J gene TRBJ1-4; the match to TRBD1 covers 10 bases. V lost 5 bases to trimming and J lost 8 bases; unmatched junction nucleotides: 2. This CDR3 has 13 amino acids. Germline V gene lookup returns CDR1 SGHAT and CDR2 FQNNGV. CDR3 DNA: TGTGCCAGCAGCCGGGACAGGGGAGAAAAACTGTTTTTT. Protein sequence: CASSRDRGEKLFF.

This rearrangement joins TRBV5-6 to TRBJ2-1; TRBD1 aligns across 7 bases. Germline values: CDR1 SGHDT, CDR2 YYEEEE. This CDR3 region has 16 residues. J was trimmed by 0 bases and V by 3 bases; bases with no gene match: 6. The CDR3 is CASSSFRGSSYNEQFF. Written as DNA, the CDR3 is TGTGCCAGCAGCTCCTTCAGGGGGAGCTCCTACAATGAGCAGTTCTTC. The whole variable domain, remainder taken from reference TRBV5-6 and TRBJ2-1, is DAGVTQSPTHLIKTRGQQVTLRCSPKSGHDTVSWYQQALGQGPQFIFQYYEEEERQRGNFPDRFSGHQFPNYSSELNVNALLLGDSALYLCASSSFRGSSYNEQFFGPGTRLTVL.

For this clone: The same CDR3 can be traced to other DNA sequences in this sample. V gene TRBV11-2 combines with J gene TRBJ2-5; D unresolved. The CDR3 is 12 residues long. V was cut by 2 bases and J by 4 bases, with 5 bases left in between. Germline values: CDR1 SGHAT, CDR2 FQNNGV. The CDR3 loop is CASSLSGETQYF. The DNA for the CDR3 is TGTGCCAGCAGCTTATCAGGAGAGACCCAGTACTTC. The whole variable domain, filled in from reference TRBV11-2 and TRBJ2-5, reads EAGVAQSPRYKIIEKRQSVAFWCNPISGHATLYWYQQILGQGPKLLIQFQNNGVVDDSQLPKDRFSAERLKGVDSTLKIQPAKLEDSAVYLCASSLSGETQYFGPGTRLLVL.

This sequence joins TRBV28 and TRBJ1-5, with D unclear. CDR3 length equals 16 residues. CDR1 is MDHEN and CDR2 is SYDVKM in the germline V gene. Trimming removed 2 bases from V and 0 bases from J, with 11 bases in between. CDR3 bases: TGTGCCAGCAGTTTAAGGTTTCAGGTTAGCAATCAGCCCCAGCATTTT. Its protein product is CASSLRFQVSNQPQHF.

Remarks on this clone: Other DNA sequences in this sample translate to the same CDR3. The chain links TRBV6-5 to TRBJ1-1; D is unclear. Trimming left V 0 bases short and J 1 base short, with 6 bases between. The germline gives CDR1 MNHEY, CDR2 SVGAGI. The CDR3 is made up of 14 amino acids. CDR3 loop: CASSYSGRNTEAFF. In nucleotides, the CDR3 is TGTGCCAGCAGTTACTCGGGCAGGAACACTGAAGCTTTCTTT.

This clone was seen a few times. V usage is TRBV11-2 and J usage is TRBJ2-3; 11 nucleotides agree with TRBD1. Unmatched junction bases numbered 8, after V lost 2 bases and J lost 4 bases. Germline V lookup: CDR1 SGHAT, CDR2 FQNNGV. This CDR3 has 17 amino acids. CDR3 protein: CASSLRRTGGSSDTQYF. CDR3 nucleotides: TGTGCCAGCAGCTTACGCAGGACAGGGGGCAGCTCAGATACGCAGTATTTT.

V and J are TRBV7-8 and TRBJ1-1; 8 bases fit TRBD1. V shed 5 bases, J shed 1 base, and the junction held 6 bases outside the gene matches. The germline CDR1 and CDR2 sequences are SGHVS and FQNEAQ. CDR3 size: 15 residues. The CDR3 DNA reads TGTGCCAGCAGCCCACGTACAGGGGGGAACACTGAAGCTTTCTTT. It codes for CASSPRTGGNTEAFF.

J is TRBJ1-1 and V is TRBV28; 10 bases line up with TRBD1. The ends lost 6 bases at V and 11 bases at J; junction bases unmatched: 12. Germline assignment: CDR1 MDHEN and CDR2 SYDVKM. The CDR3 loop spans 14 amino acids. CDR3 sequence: CASRQQGDRGKAFF. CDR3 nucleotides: TGTGCCAGCAGACAACAAGGGGACAGGGGTAAGGCTTTCTTT.

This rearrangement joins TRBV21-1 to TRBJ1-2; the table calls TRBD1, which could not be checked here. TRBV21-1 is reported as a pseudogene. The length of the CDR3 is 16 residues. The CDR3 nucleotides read TGTGCCAGCAGCAAAGCGCTACAGCTGTTTAACTATGGCTACACCTTC. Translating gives CASSKALQLFNYGYTF.

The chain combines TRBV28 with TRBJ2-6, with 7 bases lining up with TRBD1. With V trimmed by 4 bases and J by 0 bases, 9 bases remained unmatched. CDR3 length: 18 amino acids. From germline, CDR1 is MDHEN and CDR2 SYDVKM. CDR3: CASSSLQGYSSGANVLTF. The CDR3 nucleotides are TGTGCCAGCAGTTCTCTACAGGGGTACTCCTCTGGGGCCAACGTCCTGACTTTC. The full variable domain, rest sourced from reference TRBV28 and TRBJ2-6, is DVKVTQSSRYLVKRTGEKVFLECVQDMDHENMFWYRQDPGLGLRLIYFSYDVKMKEKGDIPEGYSVSREKKERFSLILESASTNQTSMYLCASSSLQGYSSGANVLTFGAGSRLTVL.

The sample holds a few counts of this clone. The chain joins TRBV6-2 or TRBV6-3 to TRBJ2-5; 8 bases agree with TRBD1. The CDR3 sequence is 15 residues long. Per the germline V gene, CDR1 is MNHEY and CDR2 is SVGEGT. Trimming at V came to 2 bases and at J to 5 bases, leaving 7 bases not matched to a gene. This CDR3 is CASSYRTGSHETQYF. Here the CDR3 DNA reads TGTGCCAGCAGTTACAGGACAGGGTCCCACGAGACCCAGTACTTC.

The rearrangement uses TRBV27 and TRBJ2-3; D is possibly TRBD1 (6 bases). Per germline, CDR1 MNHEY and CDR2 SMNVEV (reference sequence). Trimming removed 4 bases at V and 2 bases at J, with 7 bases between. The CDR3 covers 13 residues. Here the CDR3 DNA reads TGTGCCAGCAGTTGGGGGCCCACAGATACGCAGTATTTT. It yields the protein CASSWGPTDTQYF.

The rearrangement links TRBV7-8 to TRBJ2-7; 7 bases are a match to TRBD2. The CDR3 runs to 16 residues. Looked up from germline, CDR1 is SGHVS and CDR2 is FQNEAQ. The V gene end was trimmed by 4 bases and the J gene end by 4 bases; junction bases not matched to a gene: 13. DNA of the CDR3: TGTGCCAGCAGCTCAAGCGGACTAGGGCCCGGGTACGAGCAGTACTTC. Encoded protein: CASSSSGLGPGYEQYF.

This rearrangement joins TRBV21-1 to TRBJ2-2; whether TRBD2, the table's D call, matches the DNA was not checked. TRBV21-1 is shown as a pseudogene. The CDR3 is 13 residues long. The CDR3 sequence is CASTGGRAGELFF. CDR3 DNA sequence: TGTGCCAGCACCGGCGGGAGGGCCGGGGAGCTGTTTTTT.

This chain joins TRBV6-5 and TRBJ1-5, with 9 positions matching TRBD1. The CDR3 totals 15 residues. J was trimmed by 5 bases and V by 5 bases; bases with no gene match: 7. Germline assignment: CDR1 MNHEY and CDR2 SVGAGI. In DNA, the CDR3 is TGTGCCAGCAGTACACTGGGACAGGGTGATCAGCCCCAGCATTTT. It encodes CASSTLGQGDQPQHF.

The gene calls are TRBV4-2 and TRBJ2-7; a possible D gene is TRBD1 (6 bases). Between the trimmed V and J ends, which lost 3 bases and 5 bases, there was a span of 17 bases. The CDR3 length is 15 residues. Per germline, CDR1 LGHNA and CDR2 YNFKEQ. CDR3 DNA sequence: TGTGCCAGCAGCCAGGCGCCAGGGGATCCCCACGAGCAGTACTTC. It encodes CASSQAPGDPHEQYF.

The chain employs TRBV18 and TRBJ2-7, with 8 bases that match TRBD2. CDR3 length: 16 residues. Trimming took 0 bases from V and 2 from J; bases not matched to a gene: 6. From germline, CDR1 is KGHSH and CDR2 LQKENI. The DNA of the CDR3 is TGTGCCAGCTCACCACCGAGGCTAGCGGGTACCTACGAGCAGTACTTC. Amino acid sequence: CASSPPRLAGTYEQYF.

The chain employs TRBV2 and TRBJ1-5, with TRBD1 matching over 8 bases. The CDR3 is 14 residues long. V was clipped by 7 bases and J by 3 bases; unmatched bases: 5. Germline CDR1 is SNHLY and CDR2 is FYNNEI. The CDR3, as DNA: TGTGCCAGCACCAGGGGGCGCGCCAATCAGCCCCAGCATTTT. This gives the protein CASTRGRANQPQHF.

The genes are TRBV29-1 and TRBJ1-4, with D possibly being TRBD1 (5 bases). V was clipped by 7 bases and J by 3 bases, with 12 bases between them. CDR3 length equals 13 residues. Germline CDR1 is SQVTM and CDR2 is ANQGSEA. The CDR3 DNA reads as TGCAGCGCCCGGCGGGGGTCTAATGAAAAACTGTTTTTT. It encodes CSARRGSNEKLFF.

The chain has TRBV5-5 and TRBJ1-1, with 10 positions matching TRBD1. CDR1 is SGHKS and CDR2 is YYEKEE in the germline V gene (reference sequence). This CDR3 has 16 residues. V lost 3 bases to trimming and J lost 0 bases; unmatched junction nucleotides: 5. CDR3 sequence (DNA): TGTGCCAGCAGCTCTACCGGGACAGGGGTGAACACTGAAGCTTTCTTT. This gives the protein CASSSTGTGVNTEAFF.